One and the same sample provided the 18 T cell receptor beta chains below, sequenced in a study of circulating and synovial CD4+ cells in juvenile arthritis. Some clones are missing from TCRdb's copy, which holds only in-frame ones; the method was immunoSEQ multiplex PCR. The data contain approximately 36,000 clones, roughly 94% of them singletons. The sequencing input was CD4+ T cells from blood. Every receptor here comes from a human donor with juvenile idiopathic arthritis.

The chain is built from TRBV7-2 and TRBJ1-6; possibly TRBD1 for D (5 bases). CDR1 is SGHTA, CDR2 FQGNSA, per germline. V lost 5 bases, J lost 6 bases, and 14 bases lay in between. The CDR3 is 15 residues long. DNA of the CDR3: TGTGCCAGCAGCCAGACGGGGGGAATTAATTCACCCCTCCACTTT. Protein: CASSQTGGINSPLHF.

This chain links TRBV30 with TRBJ1-3; TRBD1 might be the D (6 bases). The CDR3 loop spans 13 amino acids. V was shortened by 3 bases and J by 2 bases, with 8 bases between the two germline ends. Germline V gene lookup returns CDR1 GTSNPN and CDR2 SVGIG (reference sequence). CDR3 sequence (DNA): TGTGCCTGGAGCAAGGGGGCTGGAAACACCATATATTTT. It codes for CAWSKGAGNTIYF.

A few counts support this clone. The rearrangement uses TRBV5-6 and TRBJ2-5, with 7 positions matching TRBD1. This CDR3 is 16 amino acids long. The germline gives CDR1 SGHDT, CDR2 YYEEEE. Germline trimming cut 4 bases from V and 2 bases from J; bases unmatched to any gene: 11. The CDR3 sequence is CASSTIRTGLQETQYF. DNA for the CDR3: TGTGCCAGCAGCACAATACGGACAGGTTTACAAGAGACCCAGTACTTC.

The chain joins TRBV6-4 to TRBJ2-7; 10 bases match TRBD1. The CDR3 has 16 residues. The J segment lost 0 bases and the V segment lost 0 bases, leaving 2 bases of the junction unmatched. CDR1 and CDR2 from the germline V gene are MRHNA and SNTAGT. CDR3 bases: TGTGCCAGCAGTGACTCAGACAGGGGGCACTCCTACGAGCAGTACTTC. This encodes CASSDSDRGHSYEQYF.

The table lists this clone with a count of one. The J gene is TRBJ2-1, the V gene TRBV6-5; perhaps TRBD2 as D (5 bases). CDR1 is MNHEY, CDR2 SVGAGI, per germline. The CDR3 consists of 13 residues. V lost 8 bases and J lost 5, with 13 bases in between. CDR3 region: CASRTGLNNEQFF. The CDR3 nucleotides read TGTGCCAGCCGCACCGGACTCAACAATGAGCAGTTCTTC.

The chain couples TRBV9 to TRBJ2-5; D remains ambiguous. Trimming removed 0 bases from V and 8 bases from J, with 14 bases in between. The CDR3 runs to 14 residues. Germline V lookup: CDR1 SGDLS, CDR2 YYNGEE. The DNA of the CDR3 is TGTGCCAGCAGCGTAGCGGATTCCCCAGGAACCCAGTACTTC. This encodes CASSVADSPGTQYF.

The genes are TRBV9 and TRBJ2-1; 13 nucleotides agree with TRBD2. After removal of 0 bases from V and 6 bases from J, the junction contained 3 bases not matched to a gene. The CDR3 covers 16 residues. Germline V gene sequence: CDR1 SGDLS, CDR2 YYNGEE. This chain's CDR3 is CASSVAGTSGTNEQFF. In DNA form, the CDR3 reads TGTGCCAGCAGCGTAGCGGGGACTAGCGGGACCAATGAGCAGTTCTTC. The full variable domain, its missing parts supplied by reference TRBV9 and TRBJ2-1, is DSGVTQTPKHLITATGQRVTLRCSPRSGDLSVYWYQQSLDQGLQFLIQYYNGEERAKGNILERFSAQQFPDLHSELNLSSLELGDSALYFCASSVAGTSGTNEQFFGPGTRLTVL.

This chain uses TRBV27 with TRBJ2-1; D might be TRBD2 (5 bases). The CDR3 sequence is 14 residues long. Between the trimmed V and J ends, which lost 6 bases and 6 bases, there was a span of 15 bases. Germline V lookup: CDR1 MNHEY, CDR2 SMNVEV (reference sequence). The CDR3 DNA sequence: TGTGCCAGCAGGCGGACGGAGGTAACCAATGAGCAGTTCTTC. Translation gives CASRRTEVTNEQFF.

The chain uses TRBV14 and TRBJ2-7, with 8 bases that match TRBD1. The CDR3 totals 15 residues. CDR1 SGHDN and CDR2 FVKESK come from the germline V gene. V lost 4 bases to trimming and J lost 2 bases; unmatched junction nucleotides: 7. Here the CDR3 DNA reads TGTGCCAGCAGCCGGAGGACAGGGAGGACCTACGAGCAGTACTTC. This encodes CASSRRTGRTYEQYF.

The chain uses TRBV2 and TRBJ2-3, with TRBD1 as a possible D gene (5 bases). Per germline, CDR1 SNHLY and CDR2 FYNNEI. Trimming removed 3 bases at V and 2 bases at J, with 9 bases between. This CDR3 region has 14 residues. This CDR3 is CASSDQGSTDTQYF. In DNA, the CDR3 is TGTGCCAGCAGTGATCAGGGTTCCACAGATACGCAGTATTTT.

The genes are TRBV9 and TRBJ1-2; 9 bases match TRBD1. V shed 3 bases and J 4 bases; nucleotides not matched to a gene: 16. In germline, CDR1 is SGDLS, CDR2 YYNGEE. This CDR3 has 18 residues. The CDR3 DNA reads as TGTGCCAGCAGCGCCCGGGACAGGGTTTTTTTTGGTGGCTATGGCTACACCTTC. It translates to CASSARDRVFFGGYGYTF. Complete variable domain (other parts from reference TRBV9 and TRBJ1-2): DSGVTQTPKHLITATGQRVTLRCSPRSGDLSVYWYQQSLDQGLQFLIQYYNGEERAKGNILERFSAQQFPDLHSELNLSSLELGDSALYFCASSARDRVFFGGYGYTFGSGTRLTVV.

J is TRBJ2-5 and V is TRBV30; D uncertain. V lost 2 bases and J 10 bases, leaving 20 bases between the germline ends. The CDR3 is made up of 14 amino acids. Germline V gene data show CDR1 as GTSNPN and CDR2 as SVGIG (reference sequence). CDR3 DNA sequence: TGTGCCTGGAGTCTTGACATAAAAAGGTCTAACCAGTACTTC. Translation: CAWSLDIKRSNQYF.

Notes on this clone: Distinct nucleotide sequences in the sample also encode this CDR3. This sequence joins TRBV4-3 and TRBJ2-2; 9 bases agree with TRBD2. Germline lookup yields CDR1 LGHNA and CDR2 YSLEER. This CDR3 contains 16 residues. The V gene end was trimmed by 6 bases and the J gene end by 1 base; junction bases not matched to a gene: 6. The CDR3 is CASSPEAGGNTGELFF. The CDR3 nucleotides are TGCGCCAGCAGTCCTGAAGCGGGGGGGAACACCGGGGAGCTGTTTTTT.

This chain uses TRBV7-6 with TRBJ1-3, with D possibly being TRBD1 (6 bases). Trimming stripped 1 base from V and 4 bases from J, with 11 bases between. Germline V gene lookup returns CDR1 SGHVS and CDR2 FNYEAQ. CDR3 length equals 15 residues. CDR3 nucleotides: TGTGCCAGCAGCTTAGAGCAGGGGTCGGGAAACACCATATATTTT. This translates into CASSLEQGSGNTIYF. The whole variable domain, remainder taken from reference TRBV7-6 and TRBJ1-3, is GAGVSQSPRYKVTKRGQDVALRCDPISGHVSLYWYRQALGQGPEFLTYFNYEAQQDKSGLPNDRFSAERPEGSISTLTIQRTEQRDSAMYRCASSLEQGSGNTIYFGEGSWLTVV.

V and J are TRBV10-3 and TRBJ2-7; D is perhaps TRBD1 (5 bases). The ends were cut back, 3 bases at V and 0 bases at J, with 12 bases in the middle. Per the germline V gene, CDR1 is ENHRY and CDR2 is SYGVKD. The CDR3 runs to 15 residues. CDR3 bases: TGTGCCATCAGTGACGCCAGACAGCTCTCCTACGAGCAGTACTTC. This encodes CAISDARQLSYEQYF.

V is TRBV19 and J is TRBJ1-2; TRBD1 matches 8 bases. The junction had 9 bases not matched to a gene; V was cut back by 5 bases and J by 4 bases. Per the germline V gene, CDR1 is LNHDA and CDR2 is SQIVND (reference sequence). The length of the CDR3 is 15 residues. Here the CDR3 reads CASSRAGGTSYGYTF. DNA for the CDR3: TGTGCCAGTAGTCGGGCAGGGGGCACTAGCTATGGCTACACCTTC.

This clone was seen just once. Written as DNA, the CDR3 is TGCGCCAGCAGCTTGGAAAGGGGCACCGGGGAGCTGTTTTTT. Translating it yields CASSLERGTGELFF. This chain links TRBV5-1 with TRBJ2-2; possibly TRBD1 for D (5 bases). Trimming shortened V by 0 bases and J by 4 bases, and 7 bases separated the two germline ends. The V gene's germline CDR1 is SGHRS and CDR2 YFSETQ. This CDR3 comprises 14 residues.

V and J are TRBV5-4 and TRBJ1-1; 9 positions match TRBD1. Germline V lookup: CDR1 SGHNT, CDR2 YYREEE (reference sequence). V lost 0 bases, J lost 4 bases, and 10 bases stayed unmatched. This CDR3 region has 17 residues. The CDR3 nucleotides read TGTGCCAGCAGCTTGGGCACACAGGGGGCAGGTAGCACTGAAGCTTTCTTT. Protein: CASSLGTQGAGSTEAFF.